Listed below are T cell receptor beta chains from one sample, sequenced in a study of beta chain features in type 1 diabetes. The table came from immunoSEQ multiplex PCR; TCRdb's copy has only in-frame clones and leaves some out. The table shows more than 300,000 clones, with around 9% occurring only once. Material: central memory CD4+ T cells from blood. Receptor source: a man younger than 40 with type 1 diabetes. Both conserved end residues are part of each CDR3.

V,J,CDR3
TRBV7-2,TRBJ2-3,CASSPGGTDTQYF
TRBV10-3,TRBJ2-1,CAISTGTGRDEQFF
TRBV4-3,TRBJ2-5,CASSQDSGGGETQYF
TRBV29-1,TRBJ1-1,CRVSVITEAFF
TRBV28,TRBJ1-1,CASAGGRNTEAFF
TRBV7-2,TRBJ2-1,CASSRRDSNEQFF
TRBV2,TRBJ1-2,CASSVTGYGYTF
TRBV7-9,TRBJ2-6,CASSLRDRGYSGANVLTF
TRBV11-2,TRBJ2-5,CASSFSAGAETQYF
TRBV25-1,TRBJ2-3,CASSALWETDTQYF
TRBV27,TRBJ1-1,CASSFRGGNTEAFF
TRBV28,TRBJ2-7,CASSFRVRGRYYEQYF
TRBV4-3,TRBJ2-1,CASSGQGGEQFF
TRBV5-1,TRBJ1-2,CASSSGQGIRYTF
TRBV27,TRBJ1-5,CASSFGQGPSQPQHF
TRBV7-2,TRBJ2-3,CASSLAASGGDTQYF
TRBV5-8,TRBJ2-5,CASSPGGVETQYF
TRBV28,TRBJ2-4,CASSLRGIAKNIQYF
TRBV14,TRBJ2-1,CASSQWNVRGPDEQFF
TRBV29-1,TRBJ2-5,CSVEGDRVQETQYF
TRBV5-1,TRBJ2-7,CASSPRTGYEQYF
TRBV30,TRBJ2-7,CAWSVGQGGREQYF
TRBV21-1,TRBJ2-5,CATRGPETQYF
TRBV7-8,TRBJ1-4,CASSLGGQGKLFF
TRBV7-2,TRBJ2-3,CATSAYADTQYF
TRBV7-2,TRBJ2-1,CASSLEAGVGNEQFF
TRBV29-1,TRBJ1-1,CSVGGRVSEAFF
TRBV30,TRBJ1-1,CALHRARGQGTEAFF
TRBV5-1,TRBJ2-2,CASSARLADTGELFF
TRBV7-2,TRBJ2-3,CASSLSDGTQYF
TRBV7-2,TRBJ2-1,CASSLRNNEQFF